This T cell receptor beta chain was captured by sequencing in a study of blood T cell repertoires in COVID-19 (dated by TCRdb to the early 2020s). Regarding the complete study: The collaborator samples originated in the United States, Italy and Spain and spanned the acute and convalescent phases of COVID-19. The prospective study material was composed of cDNA or gDNA derived from T cells, B-cell-depleted T cells, or PBMCs. The repertoires were released in a freely available public database meant as a resource for research on the immune response to SARS-CoV-2. The dataset comprised deeply sampled blood TCRbeta repertoires from subjects exposed to, actively infected with, or recovered from COVID-19. The samples were drawn from the first 160 participants of the ongoing ImmuneRACE study and from about 1,200 subjects provided by 6 global collaborators. Sample metadata almost always included a de-identified subject ID, COVID-19 status, age in years and sex. Where available, HLA class I and class II types were obtained from metadata supplied by the sample provider rather than from assay-based typing.

General study outcomes and caveats: How much clinical and demographic metadata was included differed by source and by participant, and the metadata was provided uncurated.

The immunoSEQ Assay, a bias-controlled multiplex PCR, was used to amplify TCRbeta CDR3 regions from genomic DNA. In the authors' own workflow: The number of nucleated cells in each sample was estimated by amplification of reference gene primers within the assay. To quantify the absolute abundance of each unique TCRbeta CDR3 rearrangement, sequence reads were collapsed and filtered. For each sample, productive Simpson clonality was calculated as the square root of Simpson's diversity index over productive rearrangements. Entries here come from immuneACCESS through TCRdb and include only in-frame sequences with V and J called. Some clones fail to appear in such tables; in the studies checked, an unresolved V gene covers under half of the shortfall, and the cause of the remainder is unknown. V and J calls and clone size are copied from that table; D and trimming were computed from the DNA. This sample gives about 350,000 clones in total; over 85% of them show up just once. 3.5% to 4% of the sample is held by the ten biggest clonotypes.

One collaborating source in Seattle enrolled patients during active infection and followed them longitudinally through the course of disease. Collaborating institutions collected whole blood in K2EDTA tubes following their own protocols. Collaborator samples were shipped for TCRbeta analysis as frozen whole blood, isolated PBMCs, or DNA extracted from either sample type. With respect to this clone: Its cognate antigen has yet to be identified. No much larger clonotype is one base removed from it; base qualities were not supplied.

Clipping removes 3 bases from V and 7 bases from J, with 11 as the unmatched junction base count. In the germline V gene (reference sequence), CDR1 corresponds to LNHNV and CDR2 to YYDKDF. Reading from cysteine to phenylalanine, the CDR3 counts 15 amino acids. The read is trimmed to its CDR3 DNA, 45 bases read in frame from base 1. This TCR was sampled from an older woman with COVID-19, enrolled during active disease. Sequencing used peripheral blood. Recombination linked TRBV15 to TRBJ2-7; 8 central bases correspond to TRBD1. The CDR3 here reads CATSSHGTGGMEQYF. The DNA is as follows: TGTGCCACCAGCAGCCACGGGACAGGAGGCATGGAGCAGTACTTC.